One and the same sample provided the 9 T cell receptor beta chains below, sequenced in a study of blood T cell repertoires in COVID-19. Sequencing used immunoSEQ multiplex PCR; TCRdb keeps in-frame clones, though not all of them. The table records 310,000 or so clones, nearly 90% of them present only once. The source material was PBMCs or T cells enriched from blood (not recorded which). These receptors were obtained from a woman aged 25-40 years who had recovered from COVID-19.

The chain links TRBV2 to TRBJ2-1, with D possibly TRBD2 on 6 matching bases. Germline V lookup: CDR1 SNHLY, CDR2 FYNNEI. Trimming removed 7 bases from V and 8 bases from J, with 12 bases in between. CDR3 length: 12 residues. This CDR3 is CASTPGVYEQFF. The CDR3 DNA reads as TGTGCCAGCACCCCGGGAGTGTATGAGCAGTTCTTC.

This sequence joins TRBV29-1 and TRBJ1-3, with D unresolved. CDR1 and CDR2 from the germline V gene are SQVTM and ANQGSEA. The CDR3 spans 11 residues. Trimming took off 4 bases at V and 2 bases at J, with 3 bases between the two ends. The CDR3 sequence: CSVGAGNTIYF. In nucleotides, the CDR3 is TGCAGCGTTGGAGCTGGAAACACCATATATTTT. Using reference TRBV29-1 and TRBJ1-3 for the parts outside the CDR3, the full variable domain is SAVISQKPSRDICQRGTSLTIQCQVDSQVTMMFWYRQQPGQSLTLIATANQGSEATYESGFVIDKFPISRPNLTFSTLTVSNMSPEDSSIYLCSVGAGNTIYFGEGSWLTVV.

CDR3 in DNA: TGTGCCAGCAGTGAAATGGGGGGAGACAATCAGCCCCAGCATTTT. Amino acid sequence: CASSEMGGDNQPQHF. The rearrangement links TRBV2 to TRBJ1-5; D is perhaps TRBD1 (5 bases). The CDR3 is 15 residues long. Trimming cost V 2 bases and J 3 bases, with 11 bases left between them. Germline values: CDR1 SNHLY, CDR2 FYNNEI.

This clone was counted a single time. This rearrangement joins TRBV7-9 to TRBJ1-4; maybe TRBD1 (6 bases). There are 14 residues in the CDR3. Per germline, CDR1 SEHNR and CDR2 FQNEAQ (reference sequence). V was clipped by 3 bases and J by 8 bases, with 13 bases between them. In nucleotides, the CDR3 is TGTGCCAGCAGCTTCGACAGGCCTCAGGAAAAACTGTTTTTT. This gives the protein CASSFDRPQEKLFF.

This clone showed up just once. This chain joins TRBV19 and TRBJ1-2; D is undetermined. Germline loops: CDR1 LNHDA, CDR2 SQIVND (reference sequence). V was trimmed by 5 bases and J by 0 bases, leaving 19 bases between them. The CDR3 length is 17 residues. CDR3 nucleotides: TGTGCCAGTAGTCCACCCCCTCGGAGTGTCGCTAACTATGGCTACACCTTC. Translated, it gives CASSPPPRSVANYGYTF.

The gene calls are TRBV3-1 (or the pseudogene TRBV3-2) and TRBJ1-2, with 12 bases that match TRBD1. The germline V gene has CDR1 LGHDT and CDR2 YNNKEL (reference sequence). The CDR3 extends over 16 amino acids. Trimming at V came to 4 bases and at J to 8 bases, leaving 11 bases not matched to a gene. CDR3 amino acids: CASSLRTGQGARGYTF. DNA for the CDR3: TGTGCCAGCAGCCTTAGGACGGGACAGGGGGCTCGGGGCTACACCTTC.

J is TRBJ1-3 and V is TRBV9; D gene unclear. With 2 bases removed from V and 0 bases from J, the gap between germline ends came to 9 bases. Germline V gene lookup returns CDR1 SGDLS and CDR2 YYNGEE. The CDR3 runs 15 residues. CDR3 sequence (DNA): TGTGCCAGCAGCGTGGAGGCCTCCTCTGGAAACACCATATATTTT. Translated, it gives CASSVEASSGNTIYF.

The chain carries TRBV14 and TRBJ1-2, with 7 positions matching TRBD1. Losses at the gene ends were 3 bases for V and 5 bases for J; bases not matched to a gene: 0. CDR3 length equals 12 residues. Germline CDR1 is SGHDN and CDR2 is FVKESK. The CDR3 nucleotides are TGTGCCAGCAGCCAGACAGGGTATGGCTACACCTTC. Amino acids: CASSQTGYGYTF.

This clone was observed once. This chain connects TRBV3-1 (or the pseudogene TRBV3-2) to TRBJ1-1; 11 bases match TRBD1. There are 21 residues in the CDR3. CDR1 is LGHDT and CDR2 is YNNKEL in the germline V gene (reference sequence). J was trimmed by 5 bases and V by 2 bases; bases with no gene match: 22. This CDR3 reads CASSQTTSNDGTGGRETEAFF. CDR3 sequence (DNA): TGTGCCAGCAGCCAAACGACTTCGAACGATGGGACAGGGGGAAGGGAGACTGAAGCTTTCTTT.